This T cell receptor (beta chain) came from a study of cytomegalovirus exposure and HLA in healthy donors. The CDR3 spans 13 residues. With 4 bases removed from V and 2 bases from J, the gap between germline ends came to 10 bases. CDR1 and CDR2 (germline): SGHNT, YYREEE (reference sequence). The PCR had 60 Vbeta and 13 Jbeta primers. Produced via immunoSEQ multiplex PCR; TCRdb's table is partial and in-frame only. Here the sample spans about 150,000 clones, about 72% being singletons. Study-wide results and limits: A later analysis appeared to link common viral pathogens to several of the most significant clusters. The records held CMV serostatus as the only immune exposure information.

With respect to this clone: Its antigen remains unidentified.

The chain couples TRBV5-4 to TRBJ2-7; D perhaps matches TRBD2 (6 bases). The specimen sequenced was PBMCs. The receptor was derived from a man aged 35 to 55 in good health and CMV-seronegative. For the CDR3, the DNA is TGTGCCAGCAGCCGGGACTCTCCCTACGAGCAGTACTTC. Protein product: CASSRDSPYEQYF.